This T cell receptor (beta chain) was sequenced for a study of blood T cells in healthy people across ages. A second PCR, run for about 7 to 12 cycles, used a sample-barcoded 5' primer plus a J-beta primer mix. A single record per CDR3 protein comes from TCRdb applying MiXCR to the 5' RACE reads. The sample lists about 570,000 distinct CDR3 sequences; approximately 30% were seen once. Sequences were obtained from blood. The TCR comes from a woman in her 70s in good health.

The CDR3 DNA follows: TGTGCCAGCAGGAGGGAATCGGGGCAGCCCCAGCATTTT. Translating gives CASRRESGQPQHF. The rearrangement uses TRBV12-3 or TRBV12-4 and TRBJ1-5; the D is unclear. V shed 6 bases and J shed 7 bases, with 13 bases lying between them. The CDR3 length is 13 residues.